Presented here are 2 T cell receptor beta chains from one specimen sequenced in a study of T cell repertoires in cytomegalovirus infection. TCRdb re-called the reads through MiXCR, storing one row per CDR3 protein. The sample lists more than 400,000 distinct CDR3 sequences; 26% were seen once. The sequencing input was PBMCs. All receptors derive from a human donor in good health (CMV status not recorded). Some clones in this sample may be carry-over from other donors' samples.

This clonotype has only a few counts. The V gene is TRBV14, the J gene TRBJ1-5, with D possibly being TRBD1 (6 bases). Germline-derived CDR1 and CDR2 are SGHDN and FVKESK. The CDR3 is made up of 16 amino acids. Trimming took off 4 bases at V and 5 bases at J, with 18 bases between the two ends. CDR3: CASSPPTNRDDQPQHF. As DNA, the CDR3 is TGTGCCAGCAGCCCACCAACTAACAGGGATGATCAGCCCCAGCATTTT.

This clonotype has at least ten counts. The chain has TRBV10-3 and TRBJ2-1, with 12 bases that match TRBD2. The length of the CDR3 is 14 residues. Looked up from germline, CDR1 is ENHRY and CDR2 is SYGVKD. Unmatched junction bases numbered 6, after V lost 6 bases and J lost 9 bases. The CDR3 loop reads CAIRPGLAGREQFF. CDR3 nucleotides: TGTGCCATCAGGCCGGGACTAGCGGGTCGTGAGCAGTTCTTC.